This record looks at one T cell receptor beta chain sequence and its context. Its binding antigen is unknown. No per-base quality is available; no much larger clone lies one base away. These data belong to a study of control samples from healthy donors and cancer patients (dated by TCRdb to the early 2020s). Library generation was performed with the immunoSEQ multiplex PCR assay. The table comes from immuneACCESS by way of TCRdb, which keeps in-frame sequences with V and J called. Part of the clones is missing from these tables; in studies checked, under half for an unresolved V gene and the rest for unknown reasons. The sample data list about 34,000 clones, and roughly nine tenths of these were observed just once. The top ten clonotypes cover 1.6% of the sample. Taken from cysteine to phenylalanine, the CDR3 has 15 residues. Only the CDR3 DNA is retained, 45 bases long and in frame from the first base. CDR1 and CDR2, per the germline V gene, are SGHRS and YFSETQ. Clipping removes 3 bases from V and 4 bases from J, with 9 as the unmatched junction base count.

This chain is built from TRBV5-1 and TRBJ1-2, and 7 junction bases match TRBD1. This TCR derives from a woman aged 40 to 50 with lung cancer. The sequenced sample was PBMCs. The DNA reads as follows: TGCGCCAGCAGCTCAACAGGGGACTCCACCTATGGCTACACCTTC. Translated, this gives CASSSTGDSTYGYTF. This CDR3, with the reference TRBV5-1 and TRBJ1-2 proteins standing in past its ends, gives the full variable domain KAGVTQTPRYLIKTRGQQVTLSCSPISGHRSVSWYQQTPGQGLQFLFEYFSETQRNKGNFPGRFSGRQFSNSRSEMNVSTLELGDSALYLCASSSTGDSTYGYTFGSGTRLTVV.